The source of this TCR beta chain is a study of cytomegalovirus exposure and HLA in healthy donors. Study-level results: TCR beta sequences numbering fewer than 20,000 were associated with HLA alleles at 0.05 false discovery rate in a later analysis. Later analysis demonstrated an association between a missense DCLRE1C variant and TCR beta V- and J-gene trimming. In a later analysis, HLA-associated beta chains showed higher expansion and lower generation probabilities than comparable chains.

On this clone: Antigen: not known.

PCR employed 60 Vbeta and 13 Jbeta primers. Generated by immunoSEQ multiplex PCR, the TCRdb table keeps only in-frame clones and is missing some. The sample carries about 190,000 clones, roughly four fifths recorded once. The study sampled nominally healthy donors, though unrecorded immune exposures were likely. Specimen: PBMCs. The sequence was collected from a woman in her 30s in good health and CMV-seropositive.

The CDR3 DNA reads as TGTGCCAGCAGCCCCCTCGACAGGGTATGGGCAGATACGCAGTATTTT. It translates to CASSPLDRVWADTQYF. J is TRBJ2-3 and V is TRBV13; 7 bases align to TRBD1. The junction had 12 bases not matched to a gene; V was cut back by 5 bases and J by 4 bases. This CDR3 contains 16 residues. Germline-derived CDR1 and CDR2 are PRHDT and FYEKMQ (reference sequence).